This TCR beta chain stems from a study of response to subunit inactivated influenza vaccine. Points from the study as a whole: New T cells are recruited in small numbers by each seasonal influenza vaccination, according to the authors' suggestion.

As to this clonotype: The antigen remains undetermined.

TCRdb independently ran MiXCR on the RT-PCR reads; one entry per CDR3 protein. This table has hundreds of thousands of distinct CDR3 sequences, approximately 14% appearing once. The V and J ends lost 0 bases and 2 bases, in that order; junction bases with no gene match: 3. This CDR3 spans 15 amino acids. Looked up from germline, CDR1 is SGHRS and CDR2 is YFSETQ. The gene calls are TRBV5-1 and TRBJ2-5, with TRBD1 identical over 8 bases. The TCR sequence derives from a man in his fifties or sixties who received an inactivated influenza vaccine. The sample in question was PBMCs from blood, obtained around 14 days before vaccination. The CDR3, as DNA: TGCGCCAGCAGCTTGGGCCACAGGGGGCAAGAGACCCAGTACTTC. Protein product: CASSLGHRGQETQYF.